Detailed here is one T cell receptor beta chain. Patients aged 18 to 65 with hyperthyroidism were newly diagnosed, with duration under 2 months. This sample is part of a study of T cells in Graves' hyperthyroidism and ophthalmopathy. TCR beta CDR3 regions were amplified from RNA transcripts. Primed by the HTBI set, a first-round RT-PCR was run on the TCR CDR3. TCRdb fed the multiplex PCR reads into MiXCR, producing one record per CDR3 protein. The data contain 300,000 to 450,000 distinct CDR3 sequences, 20% to 25% of them singletons. Germline V gene sequence: CDR1 GTSNPN, CDR2 SVGIG (reference sequence). The CDR3 contains 14 residues. Trimming took 3 bases from V and 7 from J; bases not matched to a gene: 8.

The sequenced material came from blood. V and J are TRBV30 and TRBJ1-4; TRBD1 matches 7 bases. This receptor was identified in a man aged 45-60 years with Graves' hyperthyroidism. The CDR3 DNA reads as TGTGCCTGGAGCGATGGACAGGTTCCTGAAAAACTGTTTTTT. Translated, it gives CAWSDGQVPEKLFF.